This TCR beta chain was recovered during a study of cytomegalovirus exposure and HLA in healthy donors. Study results and caveats: A later analysis appeared to link common viral pathogens to several of the most significant clusters.

On this clone itself: What it binds is unknown.

Losses at the gene ends were 5 bases for V and 11 bases for J; bases not matched to a gene: 12. Germline CDR1 reads ENHRY; CDR2 reads SYGVKD. This CDR3 has 14 amino acids. It was with 60 Vbeta and 13 Jbeta primers that the PCR ran. Repertoires were generated with immunoSEQ multiplex PCR, while TCRdb's copy carries only in-frame clones and drops some. The profile shows under 150,000 clones, around 75% of them singletons. Sequencing was carried out using PBMCs. This TCR was sampled from a man aged 55 to 70 in good health and CMV-seronegative. This rearrangement joins TRBV10-3 to TRBJ1-1; 9 bases line up with TRBD1. CDR3 in amino acids: CAISKGQGGDRAFF. In DNA, the CDR3 is TGTGCCATCAGTAAGGGACAGGGCGGGGACCGGGCTTTCTTT.